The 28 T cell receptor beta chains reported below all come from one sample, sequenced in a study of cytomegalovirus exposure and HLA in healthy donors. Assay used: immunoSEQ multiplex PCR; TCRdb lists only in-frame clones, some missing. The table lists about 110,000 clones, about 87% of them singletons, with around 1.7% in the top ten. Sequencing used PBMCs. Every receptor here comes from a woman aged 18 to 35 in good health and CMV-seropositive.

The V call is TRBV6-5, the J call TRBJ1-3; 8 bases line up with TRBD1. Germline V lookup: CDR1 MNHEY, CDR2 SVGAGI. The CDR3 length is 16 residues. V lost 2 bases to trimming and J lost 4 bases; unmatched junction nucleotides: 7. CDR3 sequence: CASSYPDRGRGNTIYF. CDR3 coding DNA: TGTGCCAGCAGTTACCCCGACAGGGGCCGAGGAAACACCATATATTTT.

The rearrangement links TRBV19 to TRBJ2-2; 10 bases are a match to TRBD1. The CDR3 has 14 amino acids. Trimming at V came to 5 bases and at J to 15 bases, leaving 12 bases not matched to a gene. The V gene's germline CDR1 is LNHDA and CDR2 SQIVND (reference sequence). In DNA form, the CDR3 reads TGTGCCAGTAGTCCATGGGACAGGGGCCATGCGATGTTTTTT. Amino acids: CASSPWDRGHAMFF.

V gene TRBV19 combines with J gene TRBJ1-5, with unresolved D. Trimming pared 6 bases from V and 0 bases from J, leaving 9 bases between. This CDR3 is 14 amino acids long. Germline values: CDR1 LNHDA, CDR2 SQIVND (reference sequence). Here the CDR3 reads CASSLISSNQPQHF. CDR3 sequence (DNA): TGTGCCAGTAGCCTCATTAGTAGCAATCAGCCCCAGCATTTT.

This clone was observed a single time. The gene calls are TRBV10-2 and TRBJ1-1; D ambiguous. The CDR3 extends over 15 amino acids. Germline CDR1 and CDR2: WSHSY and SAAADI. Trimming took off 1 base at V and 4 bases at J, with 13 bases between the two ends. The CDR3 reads CASSELPGGFTEAFF. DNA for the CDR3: TGCGCCAGCAGTGAGTTACCTGGAGGGTTCACTGAAGCTTTCTTT.

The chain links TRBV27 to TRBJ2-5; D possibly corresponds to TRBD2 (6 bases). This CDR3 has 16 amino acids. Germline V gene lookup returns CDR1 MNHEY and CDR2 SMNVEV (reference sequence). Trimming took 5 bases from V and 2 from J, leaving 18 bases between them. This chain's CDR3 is CASSPDFPGDQETQYF. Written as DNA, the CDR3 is TGTGCCAGCAGTCCCGATTTTCCGGGGGATCAAGAGACCCAGTACTTC.

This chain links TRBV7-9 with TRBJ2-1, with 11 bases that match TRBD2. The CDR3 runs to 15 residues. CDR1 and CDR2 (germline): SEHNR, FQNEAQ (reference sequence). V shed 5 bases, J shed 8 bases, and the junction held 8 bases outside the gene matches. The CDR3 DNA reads TGTGCCAGCAGCCCACCGGGACTAGCGGAACATGAGCAGTTCTTC. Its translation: CASSPPGLAEHEQFF.

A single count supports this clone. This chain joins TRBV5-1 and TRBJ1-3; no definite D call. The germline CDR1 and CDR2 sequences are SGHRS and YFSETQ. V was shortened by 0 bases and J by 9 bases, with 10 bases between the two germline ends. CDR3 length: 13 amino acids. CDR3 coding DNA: TGCGCCAGCAGCTTGGATACAAGCGGCACCATATATTTT. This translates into CASSLDTSGTIYF. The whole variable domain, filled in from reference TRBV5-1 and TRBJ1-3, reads KAGVTQTPRYLIKTRGQQVTLSCSPISGHRSVSWYQQTPGQGLQFLFEYFSETQRNKGNFPGRFSGRQFSNSRSEMNVSTLELGDSALYLCASSLDTSGTIYFGEGSWLTVV.

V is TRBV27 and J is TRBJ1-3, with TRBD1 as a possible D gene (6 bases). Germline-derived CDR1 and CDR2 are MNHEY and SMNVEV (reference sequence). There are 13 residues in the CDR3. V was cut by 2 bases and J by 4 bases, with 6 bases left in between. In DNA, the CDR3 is TGTGCCAGCAGTTTAGGGGGCGGAAACACCATATATTTT. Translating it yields CASSLGGGNTIYF.

The CDR3 coding sequence is TGCGCCAGCAGCCAAGTATTCACAGGGGATCCCTACGAGCAGTACTTC. Translating it yields CASSQVFTGDPYEQYF. The J gene is TRBJ2-7, the V gene TRBV4-1, with 7 bases lining up with TRBD1. Germline lookup yields CDR1 MGHRA and CDR2 YSYEKL. This CDR3 has 16 residues. V was clipped by 1 base and J by 2 bases; unmatched bases: 8.

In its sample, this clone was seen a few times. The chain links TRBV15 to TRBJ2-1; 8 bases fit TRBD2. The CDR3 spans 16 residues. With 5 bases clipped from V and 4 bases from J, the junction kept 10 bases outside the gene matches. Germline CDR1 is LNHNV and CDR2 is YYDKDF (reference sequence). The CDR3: CATSSLGASGYNEQFF. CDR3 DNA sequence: TGTGCCACCAGCTCTCTAGGGGCTAGCGGGTACAATGAGCAGTTCTTC.

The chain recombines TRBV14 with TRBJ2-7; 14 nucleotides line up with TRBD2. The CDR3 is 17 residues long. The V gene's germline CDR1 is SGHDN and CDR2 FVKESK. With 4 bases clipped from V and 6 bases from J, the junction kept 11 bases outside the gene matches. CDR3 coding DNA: TGTGCCAGCAGCCGGGGGACTAGCGGGGGAGGGCTTCGCGAGCAGTACGTC. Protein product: CASSRGTSGGGLREQYV.

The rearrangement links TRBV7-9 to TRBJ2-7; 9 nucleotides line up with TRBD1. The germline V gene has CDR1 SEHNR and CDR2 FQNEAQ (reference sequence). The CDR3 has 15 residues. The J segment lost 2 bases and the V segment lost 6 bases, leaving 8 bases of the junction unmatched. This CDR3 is CASRAGTGIPYEQYF. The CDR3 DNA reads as TGTGCCAGCAGAGCCGGGACAGGGATACCCTACGAGCAGTACTTC.

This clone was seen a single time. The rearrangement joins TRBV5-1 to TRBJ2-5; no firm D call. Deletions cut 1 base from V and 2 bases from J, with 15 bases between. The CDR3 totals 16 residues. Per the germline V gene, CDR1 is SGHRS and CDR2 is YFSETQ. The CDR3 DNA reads TGCGCCAGCAGCTTGACCCGTCCGGGTAATCAAGAGACCCAGTACTTC. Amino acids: CASSLTRPGNQETQYF.

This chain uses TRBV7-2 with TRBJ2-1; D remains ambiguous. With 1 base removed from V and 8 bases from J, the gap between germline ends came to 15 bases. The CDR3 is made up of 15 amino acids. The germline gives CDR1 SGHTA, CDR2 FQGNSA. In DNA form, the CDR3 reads TGTGCCAGCAGCTTAGGAAGCTCCCGGAGCGATGAGCAGTTCTTC. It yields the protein CASSLGSSRSDEQFF.

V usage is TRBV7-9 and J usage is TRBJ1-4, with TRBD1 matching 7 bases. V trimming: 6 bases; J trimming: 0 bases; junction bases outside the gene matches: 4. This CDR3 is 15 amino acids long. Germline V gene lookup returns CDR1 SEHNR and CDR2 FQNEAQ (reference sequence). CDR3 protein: CASRGQDATNEKLFF. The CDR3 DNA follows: TGTGCCAGCAGAGGACAGGACGCAACTAATGAAAAACTGTTTTTT.

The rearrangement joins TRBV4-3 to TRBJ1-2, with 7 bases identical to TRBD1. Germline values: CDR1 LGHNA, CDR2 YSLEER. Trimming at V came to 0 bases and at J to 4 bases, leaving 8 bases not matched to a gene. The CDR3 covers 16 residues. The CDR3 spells CASSQDQGNRGYGYTF. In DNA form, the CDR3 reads TGCGCCAGCAGCCAAGATCAAGGGAACAGGGGCTATGGCTACACCTTC.

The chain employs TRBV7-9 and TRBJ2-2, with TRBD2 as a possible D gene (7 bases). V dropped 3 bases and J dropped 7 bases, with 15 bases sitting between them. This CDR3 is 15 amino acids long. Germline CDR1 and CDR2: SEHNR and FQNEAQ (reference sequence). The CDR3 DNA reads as TGTGCCAGCAGCTTGGGGGGGGCGATTGGCGGGGAGCTGTTTTTT. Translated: CASSLGGAIGGELFF.

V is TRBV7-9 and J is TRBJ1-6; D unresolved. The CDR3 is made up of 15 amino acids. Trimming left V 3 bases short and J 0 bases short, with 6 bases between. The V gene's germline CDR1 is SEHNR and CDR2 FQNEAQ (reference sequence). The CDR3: CASSFTSSYNSPLHF. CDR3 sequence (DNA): TGTGCCAGCAGCTTTACTAGCTCCTATAATTCACCCCTCCACTTT.

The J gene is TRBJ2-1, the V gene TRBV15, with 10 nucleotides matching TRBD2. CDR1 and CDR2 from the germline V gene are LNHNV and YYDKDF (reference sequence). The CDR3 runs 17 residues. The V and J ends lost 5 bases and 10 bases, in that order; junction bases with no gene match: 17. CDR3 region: CATSPGPGLLAGQEQFF. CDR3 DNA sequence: TGTGCCACCAGCCCCGGCCCGGGACTACTAGCGGGGCAGGAGCAGTTCTTC.

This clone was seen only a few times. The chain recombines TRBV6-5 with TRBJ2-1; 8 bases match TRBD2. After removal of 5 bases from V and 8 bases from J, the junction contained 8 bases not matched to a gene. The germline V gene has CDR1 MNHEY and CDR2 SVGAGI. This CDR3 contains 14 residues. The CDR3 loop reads CASSPLGTRYEQFF. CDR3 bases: TGTGCCAGCAGTCCCCTGGGGACTAGGTATGAGCAGTTCTTC.

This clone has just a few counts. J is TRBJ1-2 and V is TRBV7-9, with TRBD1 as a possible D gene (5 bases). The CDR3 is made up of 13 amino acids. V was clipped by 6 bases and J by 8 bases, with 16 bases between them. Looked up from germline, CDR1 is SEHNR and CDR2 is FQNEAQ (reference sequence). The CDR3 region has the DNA TGTGCCAGCAGTCCGACAGACCCGCGGGGCTACACCTTC. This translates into CASSPTDPRGYTF.

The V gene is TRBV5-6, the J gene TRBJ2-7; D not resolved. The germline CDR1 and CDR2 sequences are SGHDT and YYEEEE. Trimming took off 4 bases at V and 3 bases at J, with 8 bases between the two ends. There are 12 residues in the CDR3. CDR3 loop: CASSRYSYEQYV. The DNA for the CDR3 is TGTGCCAGCAGCCGATACAGCTACGAGCAGTACGTC.

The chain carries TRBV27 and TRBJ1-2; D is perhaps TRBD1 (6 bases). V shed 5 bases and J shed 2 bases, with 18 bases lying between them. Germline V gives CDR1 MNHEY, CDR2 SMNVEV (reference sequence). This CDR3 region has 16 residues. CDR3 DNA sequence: TGTGCCAGCAGTCCTAGGTTGCGGGGGGCGAACTATGGCTACACCTTC. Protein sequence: CASSPRLRGANYGYTF.

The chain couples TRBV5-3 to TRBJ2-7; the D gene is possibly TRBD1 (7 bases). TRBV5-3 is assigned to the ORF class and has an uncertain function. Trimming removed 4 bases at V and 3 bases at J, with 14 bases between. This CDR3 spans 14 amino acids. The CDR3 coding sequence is TGTGCCAGAAGCCGCCGACAGGGACTCTACGAGCAGTACTTC. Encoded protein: CARSRRQGLYEQYF.

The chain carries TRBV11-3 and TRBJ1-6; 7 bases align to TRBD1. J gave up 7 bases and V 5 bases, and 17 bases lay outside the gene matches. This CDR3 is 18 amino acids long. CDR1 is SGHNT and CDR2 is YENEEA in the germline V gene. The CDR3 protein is CASSPWHGGQRRNSPLHF. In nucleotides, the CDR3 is TGTGCCAGCAGCCCTTGGCACGGGGGACAGCGTCGGAATTCACCCCTCCACTTT.

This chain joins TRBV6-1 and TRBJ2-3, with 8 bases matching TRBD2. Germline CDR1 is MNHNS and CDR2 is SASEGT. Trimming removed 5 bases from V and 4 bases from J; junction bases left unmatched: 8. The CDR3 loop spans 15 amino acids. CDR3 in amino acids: CASSRLSGGADTQYF. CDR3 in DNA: TGTGCCAGCAGTCGACTCTCCGGGGGGGCAGATACGCAGTATTTT.

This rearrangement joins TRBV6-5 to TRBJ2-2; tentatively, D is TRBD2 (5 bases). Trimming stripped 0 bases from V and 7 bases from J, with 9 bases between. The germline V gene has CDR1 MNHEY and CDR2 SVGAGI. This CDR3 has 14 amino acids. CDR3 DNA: TGTGCCAGCAGTTACTCGGCTAGCATCGGGGAGCTGTTTTTT. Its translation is CASSYSASIGELFF.

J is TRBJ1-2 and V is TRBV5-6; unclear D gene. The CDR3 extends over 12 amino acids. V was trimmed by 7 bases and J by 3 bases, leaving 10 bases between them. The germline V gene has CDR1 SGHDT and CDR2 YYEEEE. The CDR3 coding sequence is TGTGCCAGCGGGCTCAAGGACTATGGCTACACCTTC. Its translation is CASGLKDYGYTF.